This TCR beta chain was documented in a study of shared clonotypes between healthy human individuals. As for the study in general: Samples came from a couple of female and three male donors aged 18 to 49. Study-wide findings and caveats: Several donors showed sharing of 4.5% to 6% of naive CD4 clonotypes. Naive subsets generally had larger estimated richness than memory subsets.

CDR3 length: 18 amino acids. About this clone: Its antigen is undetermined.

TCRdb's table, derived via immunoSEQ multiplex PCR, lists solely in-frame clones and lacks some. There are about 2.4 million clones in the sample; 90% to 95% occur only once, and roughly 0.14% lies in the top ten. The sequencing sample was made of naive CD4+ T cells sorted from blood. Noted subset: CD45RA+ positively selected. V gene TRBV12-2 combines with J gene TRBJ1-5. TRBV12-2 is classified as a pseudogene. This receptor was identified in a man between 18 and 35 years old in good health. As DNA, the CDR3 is TGTGCAAGTCGCTTAGGGCTGTACGAGCGGACTAGCAATCAGCCCCAGCATTTT. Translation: CASRLGLYERTSNQPQHF.